This T cell receptor (beta chain) was sequenced during a study of blood T cell repertoires in COVID-19. Study overall: Some COVID-19 samples were acute and others convalescent; all came from the United States, Italy and Spain.

In the original workflow: Researchers report that nucleated cell counts were estimated from reference gene primer amplification. Assay used: immunoSEQ multiplex PCR; TCRdb lists only in-frame clones, some missing. V and J calls and clone size are those listed in that table; D and trimming were worked out from the DNA. The profile shows about 50,000 clones, around 81% of them singletons. The CDR3 spans 13 residues. Germline V gives CDR1 SGHAT, CDR2 FQNNGV. Trimming stripped 3 bases from V and 9 bases from J, with 12 bases between. The TCR was taken from a man between 65 and 80 years old with active COVID-19. The chain recombines TRBV11-2 with TRBJ2-1, with D hard to call. The material sequenced was peripheral blood. In DNA, the CDR3 is TGTGCCAGCAGCTTGGAGAGTTTAGCTGAGCAGTTCTTC. This sequence encodes CASSLESLAEQFF.